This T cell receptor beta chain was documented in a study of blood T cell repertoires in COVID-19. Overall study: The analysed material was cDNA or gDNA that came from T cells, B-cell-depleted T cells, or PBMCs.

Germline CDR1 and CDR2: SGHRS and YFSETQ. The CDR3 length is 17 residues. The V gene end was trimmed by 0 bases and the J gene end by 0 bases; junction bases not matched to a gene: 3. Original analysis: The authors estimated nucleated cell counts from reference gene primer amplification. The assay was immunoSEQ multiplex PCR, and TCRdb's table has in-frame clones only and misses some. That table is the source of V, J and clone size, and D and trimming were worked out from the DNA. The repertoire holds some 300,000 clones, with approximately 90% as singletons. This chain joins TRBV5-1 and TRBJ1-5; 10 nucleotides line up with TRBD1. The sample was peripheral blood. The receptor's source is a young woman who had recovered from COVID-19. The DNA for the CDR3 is TGCGCCAGCAGCTTGGGGACAGGGGGTAATAGCAATCAGCCCCAGCATTTT. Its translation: CASSLGTGGNSNQPQHF. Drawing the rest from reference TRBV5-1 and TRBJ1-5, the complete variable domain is KAGVTQTPRYLIKTRGQQVTLSCSPISGHRSVSWYQQTPGQGLQFLFEYFSETQRNKGNFPGRFSGRQFSNSRSEMNVSTLELGDSALYLCASSLGTGGNSNQPQHFGDGTRLSIL.